This T cell receptor beta chain was documented in a study of cytomegalovirus exposure and HLA in healthy donors. Overall study findings and caveats: Earlier analysis yielded a pattern in which most TCR beta V segments were productive about 90% or about 30% of the time.

The germline V gene has CDR1 MDHEN and CDR2 SYDVKM. The CDR3 spans 14 residues. J gave up 3 bases and V 3 bases, and 5 bases lay outside the gene matches. There are a few counts of this clone. What it binds is not known. 13 Jbeta primers and 60 Vbeta primers were used for the PCR. Data came from immunoSEQ multiplex PCR; TCRdb stores just in-frame clones and leaves some out. The table lists 120,000 to 150,000 clones, around 57% of them singletons. The sequence was obtained from a male donor in good health and CMV-seronegative. Sequencing used PBMCs. The chain uses TRBV28 and TRBJ2-7; 7 bases align to TRBD2. As DNA, the CDR3 is TGTGCCAGCAGTTTTTATGCTAGCGGCTACGAGCAGTACTTC. It translates to CASSFYASGYEQYF.